There are a few counts of the clone carrying this T cell receptor (beta chain). Its specificity is unknown. This specimen comes from a study of beta chain features in type 1 diabetes. Study observations and caveats: Researchers report that Type 1 diabetes patients had moderately but significantly shorter TCRB CDR3s across all four CD4+ subsets.

Germline CDR1 and CDR2: MNHNY and SVGAGI (reference sequence). This CDR3 has 13 residues. The V gene lost 4 bases and the J gene lost 4 bases, with 5 bases spanning the gap. Every isolated RNA sample was fully reverse transcribed, so sequencing captured expressed TCRB transcripts. Using immunoSEQ multiplex PCR, the repertoire was profiled, and TCRdb retains in-frame clones only, with some absent. Found here are about 170,000 clones, less than 9.5% of them singletons; the top ten hold 0.94%. The origin of this receptor is a woman in her 40s with type 1 diabetes. Sequences were obtained from central memory CD4+ T cells from blood. The chain carries TRBV6-6 and TRBJ2-6; D is unresolved. CDR3 sequence: CASSSIGANVLTF. CDR3 coding DNA: TGTGCCAGCAGTTCCATCGGGGCCAACGTCCTGACTTTC.